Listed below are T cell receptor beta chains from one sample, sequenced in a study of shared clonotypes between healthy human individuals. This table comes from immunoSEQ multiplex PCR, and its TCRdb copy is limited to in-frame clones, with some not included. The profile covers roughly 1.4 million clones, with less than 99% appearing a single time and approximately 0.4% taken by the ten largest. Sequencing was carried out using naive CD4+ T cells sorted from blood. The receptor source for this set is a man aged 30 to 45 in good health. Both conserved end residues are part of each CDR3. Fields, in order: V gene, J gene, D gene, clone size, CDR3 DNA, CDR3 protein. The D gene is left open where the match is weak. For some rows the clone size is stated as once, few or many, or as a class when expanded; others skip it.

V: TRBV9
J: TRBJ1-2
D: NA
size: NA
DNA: TGTGCCAGCAGCGTTCTGGGGGCGCCTGGCTACACCTTC
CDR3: CASSVLGAPGYTF

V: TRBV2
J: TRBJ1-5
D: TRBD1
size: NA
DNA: TGTGCCAGCGGCGATCGGACAGGCATCTCGTCCCAGCATTTT
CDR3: CASGDRTGISSQHF

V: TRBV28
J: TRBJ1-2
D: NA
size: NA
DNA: TGTGCCAGCAGTTTTAGCTCTAACTATGGCTACACCTTC
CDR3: CASSFSSNYGYTF

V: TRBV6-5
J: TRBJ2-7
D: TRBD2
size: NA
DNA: TGTGCCAGCAGTTATTTAGCGGGGAGCTCCTACGAGCAGTACTTC
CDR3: CASSYLAGSSYEQYF

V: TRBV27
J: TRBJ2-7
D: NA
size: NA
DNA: TGTGCCAGCAGTTTACCCCGCGTCAGGTCCTACGAGCAGTACTTC
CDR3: CASSLPRVRSYEQYF

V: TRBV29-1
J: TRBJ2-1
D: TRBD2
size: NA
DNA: TGCAGCGTTGATCTAGCGGGAGGGAATGAGCAGTTCTTC
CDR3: CSVDLAGGNEQFF

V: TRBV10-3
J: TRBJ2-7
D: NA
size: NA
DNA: TGTGCCATCAGTGAGCCACCTGCGAGTCACCTATCCGTCGAGCAGTACTTC
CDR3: CAISEPPASHLSVEQYF

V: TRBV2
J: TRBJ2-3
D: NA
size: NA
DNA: TGTGCCAGCAGGCTGGGGGGGCGCACAGATACGCAGTATTTT
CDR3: CASRLGGRTDTQYF

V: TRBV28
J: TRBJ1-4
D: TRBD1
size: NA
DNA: TGTGCCAGCAGTTTCAGGACAGGTCTCGCAACTAATGAAAAACTGTTTTTT
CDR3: CASSFRTGLATNEKLFF

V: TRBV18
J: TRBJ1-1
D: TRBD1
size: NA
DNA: TGTGCCAGCTCACTATTGGGACAGATCACTGAAGCTTTCTTT
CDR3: CASSLLGQITEAFF

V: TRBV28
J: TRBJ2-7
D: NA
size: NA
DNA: TGTGCCAGCAGCGACGGGGGATTCTACGAGCAGTACTTC
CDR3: CASSDGGFYEQYF

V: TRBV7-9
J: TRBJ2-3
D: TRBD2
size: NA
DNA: TGTGCCAGCAACCCGGGAGGACGCACAGATACGCAGTATTTT
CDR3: CASNPGGRTDTQYF

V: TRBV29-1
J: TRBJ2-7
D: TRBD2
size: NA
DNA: TGCAGCGGTGGACTAGCGGGAGGGCAGTACTTC
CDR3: CSGGLAGGQYF

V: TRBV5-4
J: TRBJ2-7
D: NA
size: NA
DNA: TGTGCCAGCAGCTTGACCTTATCAGGGGGAGGCGGCGAGCAGTACTTC
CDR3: CASSLTLSGGGGEQYF

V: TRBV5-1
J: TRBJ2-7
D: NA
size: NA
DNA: TGCGCCAGCAGCCCCCGTCCCCGACTAACGTGGGAGCAGTACTTC
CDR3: CASSPRPRLTWEQYF

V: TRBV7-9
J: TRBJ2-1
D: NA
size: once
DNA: TGTGCCAGCAGATGGGGTGGGGCTAGCTCCTACAATGAGCAGTTCTTC
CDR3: CASRWGGASSYNEQFF

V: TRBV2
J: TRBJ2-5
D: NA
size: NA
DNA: TGTGCCAGCAGTGAATCGGGTGGAGGGGCCAGGACCCAGTACTTC
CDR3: CASSESGGGARTQYF

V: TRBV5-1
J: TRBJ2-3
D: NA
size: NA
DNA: TGCGCCAGCACCCAACCCACAGATACGCAGTATTTT
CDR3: CASTQPTDTQYF

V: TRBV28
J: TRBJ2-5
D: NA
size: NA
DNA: TGTGCCAGCAGGGGGACTCCTCAAGAGACCCAGTACTTC
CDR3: CASRGTPQETQYF

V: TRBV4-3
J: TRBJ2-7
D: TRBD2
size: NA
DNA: TGCGCCAGCAGCCCACGGCTAGCGGGGTCTTCCTACGAGCAGTACTTC
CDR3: CASSPRLAGSSYEQYF

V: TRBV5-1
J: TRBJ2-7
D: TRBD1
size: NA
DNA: TGCGCCAGCAGCGTCGGGACAGCCGAGCAGTACTTC
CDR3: CASSVGTAEQYF

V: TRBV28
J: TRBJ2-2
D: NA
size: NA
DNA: TGTGCCAGCAGTTTAACTAGTCTCCCCGGGGAGCTGTTTTTT
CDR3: CASSLTSLPGELFF

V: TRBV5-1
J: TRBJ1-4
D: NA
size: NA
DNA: TGCGCCAGCAGCTCAGGGGAGGGGGGTGAAAAACTGTTTTTT
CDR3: CASSSGEGGEKLFF

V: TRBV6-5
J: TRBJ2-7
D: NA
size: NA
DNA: TGTGCCAGCAGTTATGTGGGGAGTCAGCCCTACGAGCAGTACTTC
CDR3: CASSYVGSQPYEQYF

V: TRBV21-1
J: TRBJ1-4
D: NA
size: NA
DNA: TGTGCCAGCAGCAAAGTCGGGGGGCGCGCGAATGAAAAACTGTTTTTT
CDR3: CASSKVGGRANEKLFF

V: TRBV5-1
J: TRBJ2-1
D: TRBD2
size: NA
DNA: TGCGCCAGCAGCTTGGATAGCGGGAATGGCAATGAGCAGTTCTTC
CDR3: CASSLDSGNGNEQFF

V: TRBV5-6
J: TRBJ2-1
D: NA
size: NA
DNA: TGTGCCAGCAGCTTGGTTGAGTACAATGAGCAGTTCTTC
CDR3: CASSLVEYNEQFF

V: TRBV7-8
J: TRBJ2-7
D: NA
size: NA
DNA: TGTGCCAGCAACAGCTTTCCCGGGGACCCCTACGAGCAGTACTTC
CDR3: CASNSFPGDPYEQYF

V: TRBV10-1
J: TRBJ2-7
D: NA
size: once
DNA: TGCGCCAGCAGTGAGTCGTGTGGAGCAGGTTCATGCGAGCAGTACTTC
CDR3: CASSESCGAGSCEQYF

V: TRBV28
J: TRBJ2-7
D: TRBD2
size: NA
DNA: TGTGCCAGCAAGATACTAGCGGGAGCCTACGAGCAGTACTTC
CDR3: CASKILAGAYEQYF

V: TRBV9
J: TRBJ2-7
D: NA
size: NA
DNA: TGTGCCAGCAGCTCCACGAGCGATGAGCAGTACTTC
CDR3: CASSSTSDEQYF

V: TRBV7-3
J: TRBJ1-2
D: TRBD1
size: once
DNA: TGTGCCAGCAGCTTAAGTGGACAGGGGGATGGCGGCTACACCTTC
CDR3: CASSLSGQGDGGYTF

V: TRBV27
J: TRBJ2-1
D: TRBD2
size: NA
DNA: TGTGCCAGCAGTTTATTGGCGGGAGGGAGGAATGAGCAGTTCTTC
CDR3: CASSLLAGGRNEQFF

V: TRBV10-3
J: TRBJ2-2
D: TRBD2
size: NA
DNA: TGTGCCATCAGTGAAAGACTAGCGGGTACCGGGGAGCTGTTTTTT
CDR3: CAISERLAGTGELFF

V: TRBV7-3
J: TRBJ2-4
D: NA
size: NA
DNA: TGTGCCAGCAGCTACGGGGACATCAACGACATTCAGTACTTC
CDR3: CASSYGDINDIQYF

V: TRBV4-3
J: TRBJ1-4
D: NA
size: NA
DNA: TGCGCCAGCAGCCAAAGGGGAGCCGGGAATGAAAAACTGTTTTTT
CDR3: CASSQRGAGNEKLFF

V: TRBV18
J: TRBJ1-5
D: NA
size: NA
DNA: TGTGCCAGCTCACCACTACCGCATTCGCCTGGTCAGCCCCAGCATTTT
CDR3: CASSPLPHSPGQPQHF

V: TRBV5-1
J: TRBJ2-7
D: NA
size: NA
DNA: TGCGCCAGCAGCTTGGCCGCAGACGGGAAGGCGCAGTACTTC
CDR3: CASSLAADGKAQYF

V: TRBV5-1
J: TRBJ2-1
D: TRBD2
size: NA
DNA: TGCGCCAGCAGCCTACGACTAGCGGGATACAATGAGCAGTTCTTC
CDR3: CASSLRLAGYNEQFF

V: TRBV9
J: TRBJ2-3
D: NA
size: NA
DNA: TGTGCCAGCAGCGTGTTCCAGATGACCACAGATACGCAGTATTTT
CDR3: CASSVFQMTTDTQYF

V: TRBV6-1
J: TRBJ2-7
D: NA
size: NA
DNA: TGTGCCAGCAGTGAAGCCCGGGACGGTCTTGACGAGCAGTACTTC
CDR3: CASSEARDGLDEQYF

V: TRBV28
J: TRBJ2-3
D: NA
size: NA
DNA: TGTGCCAGCAGTTTATCCCCTCCCGGGGCAGATACGCAGTATTTT
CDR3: CASSLSPPGADTQYF

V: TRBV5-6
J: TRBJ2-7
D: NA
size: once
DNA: TGTGCCAGCAGCAGGGGCAGGGACTACGAGCAGTACTTC
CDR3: CASSRGRDYEQYF